This T cell receptor beta chain was profiled in a study of breast tumors, draining lymph nodes, adjacent tissues. One entry per CDR3 protein, called by TCRdb with MiXCR from the multiplex PCR reads. The sample lists approximately 230,000 distinct CDR3 sequences, less than 35% occurring once. In this sample, this clonotype turned up a few times. With a much larger clone just one base away, this may be a read error. From germline, CDR1 is SQVTM and CDR2 ANQGSEA. The CDR3 runs to 13 residues. V shed 4 bases and J shed 2 bases, with 12 bases lying between them. Breast cancer patients provided tissue from their axillary draining lymph nodes.

Sequencing was carried out using axillary lymph node tissue. This sequence originates from a female donor with breast cancer. Some clones in this sample may be carry-over from other donors' samples. V gene TRBV29-1 combines with J gene TRBJ2-7, with unresolved D. CDR3 sequence (DNA): TGCAGCGTTGCCGAGCGTAGAGCCTACGAGCAGTACTTC. Amino acid sequence: CSVAERRAYEQYF.